This record looks at one T cell receptor beta chain sequence and its context. Its antigen remains unknown. Method: immunoSEQ multiplex PCR; TCRdb's copy keeps in-frame clones and lacks some. The sample carries about 15,000 clones, less than 90% recorded once. Deletions cut 2 bases from V and 3 bases from J, with 7 bases between. The CDR3 runs to 13 residues. The germline V gene encodes CDR1 KGHSH and CDR2 LQKENI. The data were taken from a study of high-grade serous ovarian cancer treatment subgroups. As for the study in general: On average, approximately 14,000 reads and 6,500 to 8,000 unique TCR beta rearrangements were obtained per sample.

Study outcomes and limitations: Only CDR3 was analyzed; CDR1 and CDR2 were not. TCR relatedness rose with neoantigen level and trended with mutation load. Spatial context was lost because tumors were sequenced in bulk.

Tumor samples were taken before definitive surgery or chemotherapy. The V gene is TRBV18, the J gene TRBJ1-2; D unclear. The TCR was taken from a human donor with high-grade serous ovarian cancer. Sequencing was performed on tumor tissue. The CDR3 sequence: CASSPYKDYGYTF. The CDR3 nucleotides are TGTGCCAGCTCACCATATAAGGACTATGGCTACACCTTC. The full variable domain, with the rest looked up from reference TRBV18 and TRBJ1-2, is NAGVMQNPRHLVRRRGQEARLRCSPMKGHSHVYWYRQLPEEGLKFMVYLQKENIIDESGMPKERFSAEFPKEGPSILRIQQVVRGDSAAYFCASSPYKDYGYTFGSGTRLTVV.